The T cell receptor (beta chain) described here comes from a study of blood T cell repertoires in COVID-19. Per the germline V gene, CDR1 is SGHVS and CDR2 is FNYEAQ. This CDR3 comprises 15 residues. After removal of 5 bases from V and 7 bases from J, the junction contained 7 bases not matched to a gene. TCRdb's copy holds only in-frame clones and misses some; the assay was immunoSEQ multiplex PCR. Of 50,000 to 75,000 clones listed, 87% are singletons. The rearrangement joins TRBV7-6 to TRBJ2-1, with 11 nucleotides matching TRBD2. Sequencing was done on a sample of peripheral blood. This clonotype was obtained from a man older than 75 in a cohort sampled during active COVID-19. DNA for the CDR3: TGTGCCAGCAGCCGATCCGGGACTAGCGGAAATGAGCAGTTCTTC. It is translated as CASSRSGTSGNEQFF. The whole variable domain, filled in from reference TRBV7-6 and TRBJ2-1, reads GAGVSQSPRYKVTKRGQDVALRCDPISGHVSLYWYRQALGQGPEFLTYFNYEAQQDKSGLPNDRFSAERPEGSISTLTIQRTEQRDSAMYRCASSRSGTSGNEQFFGPGTRLTVL.